This is a list of T cell receptor beta chains from one sample in a study of T cell responses to AZD1222 COVID-19 vaccine. Method: immunoSEQ multiplex PCR; TCRdb's copy keeps in-frame clones and lacks some. This repertoire shows tens of thousands of clones, roughly 90% found once; its top ten account for under 5.5%. The material sequenced was peripheral blood, taken 28 days after the second AZD1222 dose. These receptors originate from an adult who received the AZD1222 COVID-19 vaccine. The CDR3 runs from the conserved cysteine through the conserved F or W. The order of the fields is D gene, clone size, V gene, J gene, CDR3 protein, CDR3 DNA. D genes are given only for firm matches. Clone sizes are given selectively: once, few, many, or a class where the clone is expanded.

-	-	TRBV7-3	TRBJ2-3	CASSKGQLMHTQYF	TGTGCCAGCAGCAAAGGACAACTAATGCATACGCAGTATTTT
-	-	TRBV6-2/TRBV6-3	TRBJ2-7	CASSYALWGEQYF	TGTGCCAGCAGTTACGCCCTATGGGGCGAGCAGTACTTC
-	-	TRBV7-2	TRBJ1-2	CASSLDSRGYTF	TGTGCCAGCAGCTTAGACAGCCGCGGCTACACCTTC
-	-	TRBV28	TRBJ1-5	CASSPWGQGSNQPQHF	TGTGCCAGCAGTCCTTGGGGCCAGGGTAGCAATCAGCCCCAGCATTTT
TRBD1	-	TRBV7-2	TRBJ2-5	CASSANFRDRKETQYF	TGTGCCAGCAGCGCTAATTTCCGGGACAGAAAAGAGACCCAGTACTTC
-	-	TRBV6-5	TRBJ2-1	CASTSGESSYNEQFF	TGTGCCAGCACCTCCGGAGAGAGCTCCTACAATGAGCAGTTCTTC
-	-	TRBV27	TRBJ2-5	CASSLSADSRNPETQYF	TGTGCCAGCAGTTTATCGGCGGACTCCCGCAATCCGGAGACCCAGTACTTC
-	few	TRBV7-2	TRBJ2-3	CASSPRLPPDTQYF	TGTGCCAGCAGCCCCCGGCTCCCCCCAGATACGCAGTATTTT
-	-	TRBV11-1	TRBJ2-2	CASSLVGASYTGELFF	TGTGCCAGCAGCTTAGTTGGGGCCTCATACACCGGGGAGCTGTTTTTT
-	-	TRBV6-1	TRBJ1-2	CASSEGGLYGYTF	TGTGCCAGCAGTGAAGGGGGACTCTATGGCTACACCTTC
TRBD1	-	TRBV18	TRBJ1-1	CASSPPERQGAAFF	TGTGCCAGCTCACCACCTGAAAGACAGGGGGCCGCTTTCTTT
-	-	TRBV28	TRBJ1-3	CASNLGGNTIYF	TGTGCCAGCAACCTCGGGGGAAACACCATATATTTT
-	-	TRBV19	TRBJ2-1	CASSINVGFRSSYNEQFF	TGTGCCAGTAGTATAAATGTAGGCTTTCGAAGCTCCTACAATGAGCAGTTCTTC
TRBD2	-	TRBV6-4	TRBJ2-3	CASSEAGGTDTQYF	TGTGCCAGCAGTGAAGCGGGAGGGACAGATACGCAGTATTTT
-	once	TRBV6-6	TRBJ1-4	CASSQGRRPATNEKLFF	TGTGCCAGCAGTCAGGGCCGCCGACCCGCAACTAATGAAAAACTGTTTTTT
-	few	TRBV19	TRBJ1-5	CASSEQGRSNQPQHF	TGTGCCAGTAGTGAGCAGGGTCGGAGCAATCAGCCCCAGCATTTT
-	-	TRBV6-6	TRBJ2-3	CASRTSSDTQYF	TGTGCCAGCAGAACCTCCTCGGATACGCAGTATTTT
-	-	TRBV14	TRBJ2-4	CASSQEPLGNIQYF	TGTGCCAGCAGCCAAGAACCTCTGGGGAACATTCAGTACTTC
-	once	TRBV5-1	TRBJ2-2	CASSLRGMNTGELFF	TGCGCCAGCAGCCTGCGGGGAATGAACACCGGGGAGCTGTTTTTT
TRBD1	-	TRBV10-1	TRBJ1-4	CASSESEGASNEKLFF	TGCGCCAGCAGTGAGAGTGAGGGGGCTTCTAATGAAAAACTGTTTTTT